The TCR beta chain described here comes from a study of beta chain features in type 1 diabetes. Details on this clone: Its antigen is currently unknown.

Expressed TCRB transcripts were sequenced because the entire RNA isolate underwent reverse transcription. The assay was immunoSEQ multiplex PCR, and TCRdb's table has in-frame clones only and misses some. The sample has almost 350,000 clones, less than 10% seen once. Germline-derived CDR1 and CDR2 are SGDLS and YYNGEE. Deletions cut 0 bases from V and 4 bases from J, with 10 bases between. This CDR3 contains 14 residues. Findings and caveats of the study: Reduced insertions and increased deletions marked VDJ junctions in type 1 diabetes patients. The study found that naive, central memory and Treg TCRB repertoires appeared more similar in patients than in healthy donors.

Sample: central memory CD4+ T cells from blood. This chain links TRBV9 with TRBJ2-5, with D perhaps matching TRBD2 (6 bases). This TCR was recovered from a woman aged 18-30 years in good health. CDR3: CASSVGGGGETQYF. DNA of the CDR3: TGTGCCAGCAGCGTAGGGGGAGGAGGAGAGACCCAGTACTTC.